The rows below give T cell receptor beta chains drawn from one sample of a study of blood T cell repertoires in COVID-19. Sequencing was performed with immunoSEQ multiplex PCR; in TCRdb, only in-frame clones are kept and a portion is missing. The table records around 320,000 clones, 75% to 85% of them present only once. Sequenced: peripheral blood. The receptors derive from a human donor in a cohort sampled during active COVID-19. Each CDR3 is given with its conserved first and last residue. The D gene is left open where the match is weak. Size values are once, few and many counts, or a class for expanded clones, and some rows have none.

D	V	size	J	CDR3	DNA
.	TRBV27	once	TRBJ2-7	CASSLQGESYEQYF	TGTGCCAGCAGTTTGCAGGGTGAATCCTACGAGCAGTACTTC
.	TRBV9	.	TRBJ2-5	CASSVEQAETQYF	TGTGCCAGCAGCGTAGAACAGGCCGAGACCCAGTACTTC
TRBD1	TRBV6-6	.	TRBJ1-2	CASTKLRQGNGYTF	TGTGCCAGCACCAAACTACGACAGGGGAATGGCTACACCTTC
TRBD2	TRBV7-9	.	TRBJ2-1	CASSLVSGEKNEQFF	TGTGCCAGCAGCTTAGTGAGCGGGGAGAAAAATGAGCAGTTCTTC
.	TRBV5-1	few	TRBJ1-1	CASSLMATGSEAFF	TGCGCCAGCAGCTTGATGGCGACAGGCTCCGAAGCTTTCTTT
.	TRBV5-6	.	TRBJ1-2	CASSRTTGFGYGYTF	TGTGCCAGCAGCAGAACAACAGGATTTGGATATGGCTACACCTTC
.	TRBV7-6	.	TRBJ2-3	CASSFNRGDTQYF	TGTGCCAGCAGCTTTAATCGGGGAGATACGCAGTATTTT
.	TRBV6-1	.	TRBJ2-7	CASSEFEGLGEQYF	TGTGCCAGCAGTGAATTCGAGGGTCTGGGGGAGCAGTACTTC
TRBD1	TRBV14	.	TRBJ2-3	CASSQETGGTDTQYF	TGTGCCAGCAGCCAAGAGACAGGGGGCACAGATACGCAGTATTTT
TRBD2	TRBV27	.	TRBJ2-2	CASRGGYTGELFF	TGTGCCAGCAGGGGAGGGTACACCGGGGAGCTGTTTTTT
.	TRBV14	.	TRBJ2-1	CASSPLGTGEYNEQFF	TGTGCCAGCAGCCCCTTGGGGACTGGAGAGTACAATGAGCAGTTCTTC
.	TRBV9	.	TRBJ1-2	CASSVSGDGYTF	TGTGCCAGCAGCGTTTCAGGGGATGGCTACACCTTC
.	TRBV23-1	.	TRBJ1-2	CASSQSLGQDGYTF	TGCGCCAGCAGTCAATCGCTGGGTCAGGATGGCTACACCTTC
TRBD1	TRBV24-1	few	TRBJ2-1	CATSGDRVNGNEQFF	TGTGCCACCAGTGGGGACAGAGTAAATGGCAATGAGCAGTTCTTC